The present entry profiles one T cell receptor (beta chain) with its context. TCRdb reanalysed the 5' RACE reads using MiXCR and keeps one entry per CDR3 protein. The table includes roughly 770,000 distinct CDR3 sequences, roughly 20% detected once. This CDR3 contains 15 residues. Germline CDR1 is SGHTA and CDR2 is FQGNSA. Deletions cut 4 bases from V and 0 bases from J, with 12 bases between. These data belong to a study of identical twins. The same sample was also used in a study of T cells expressing NK-cell markers.

The chain couples TRBV7-2 to TRBJ1-1; D is unresolved. Sample: PBMCs. The clonotype comes from a woman between 18 and 29 years old in good health. This CDR3 is CASSSQRRMNTEAFF. DNA of the CDR3: TGTGCCAGCAGCTCCCAACGACGGATGAACACTGAAGCTTTCTTT.